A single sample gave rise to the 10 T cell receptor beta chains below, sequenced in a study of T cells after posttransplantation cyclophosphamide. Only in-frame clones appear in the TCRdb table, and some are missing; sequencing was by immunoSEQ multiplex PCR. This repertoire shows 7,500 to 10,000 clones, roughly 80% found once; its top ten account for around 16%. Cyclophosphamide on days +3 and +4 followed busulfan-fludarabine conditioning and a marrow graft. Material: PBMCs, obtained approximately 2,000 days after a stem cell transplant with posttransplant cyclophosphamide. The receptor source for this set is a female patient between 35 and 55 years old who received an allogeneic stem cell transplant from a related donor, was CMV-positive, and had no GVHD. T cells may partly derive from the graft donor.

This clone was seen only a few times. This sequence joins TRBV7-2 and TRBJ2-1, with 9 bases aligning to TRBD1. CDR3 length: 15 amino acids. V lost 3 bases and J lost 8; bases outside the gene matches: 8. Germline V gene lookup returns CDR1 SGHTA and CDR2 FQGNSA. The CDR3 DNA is TGTGCCAGCAGCTTCGGACAGGGGCCCGCAGATGAGCAGTTCTTC. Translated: CASSFGQGPADEQFF.

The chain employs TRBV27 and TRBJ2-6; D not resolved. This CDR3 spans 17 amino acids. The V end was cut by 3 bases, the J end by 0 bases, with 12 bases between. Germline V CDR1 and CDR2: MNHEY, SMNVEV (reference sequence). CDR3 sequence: CASSFKLSSSGANVLTF. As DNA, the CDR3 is TGTGCCAGCAGTTTTAAGTTGAGCTCCTCTGGGGCCAACGTCCTGACTTTC.

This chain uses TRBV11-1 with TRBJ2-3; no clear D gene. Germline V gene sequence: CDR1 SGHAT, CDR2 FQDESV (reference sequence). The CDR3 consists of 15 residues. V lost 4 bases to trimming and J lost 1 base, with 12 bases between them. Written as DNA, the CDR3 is TGTGCCAGCAGCTCCTCGTTGGCCCGCACAGATACGCAGTATTTT. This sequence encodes CASSSSLARTDTQYF.

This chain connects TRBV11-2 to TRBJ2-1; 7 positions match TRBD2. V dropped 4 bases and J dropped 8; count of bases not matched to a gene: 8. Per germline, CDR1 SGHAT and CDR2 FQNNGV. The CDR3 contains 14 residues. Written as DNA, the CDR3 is TGTGCCAGCAGCTCGCGGGGGTTGCTGGATGAGCAGTTCTTC. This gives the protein CASSSRGLLDEQFF.

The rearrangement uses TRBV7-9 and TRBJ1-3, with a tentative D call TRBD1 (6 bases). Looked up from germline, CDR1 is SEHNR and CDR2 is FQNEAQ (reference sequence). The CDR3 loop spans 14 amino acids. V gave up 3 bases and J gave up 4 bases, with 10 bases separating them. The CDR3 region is CASSFTGFGNTIYF. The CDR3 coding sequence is TGTGCCAGCAGCTTTACAGGGTTCGGAAACACCATATATTTT.

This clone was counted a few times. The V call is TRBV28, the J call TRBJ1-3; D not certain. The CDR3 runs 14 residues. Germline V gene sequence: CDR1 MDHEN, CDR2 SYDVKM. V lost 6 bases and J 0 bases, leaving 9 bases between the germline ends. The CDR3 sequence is CASSTESSGNTIYF. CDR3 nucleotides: TGTGCCAGCAGCACAGAGAGCTCTGGAAACACCATATATTTT.

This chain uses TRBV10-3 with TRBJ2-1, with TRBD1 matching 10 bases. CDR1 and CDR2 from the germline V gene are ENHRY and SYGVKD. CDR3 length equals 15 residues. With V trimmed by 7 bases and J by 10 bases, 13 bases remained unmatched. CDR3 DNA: TGTGCCATCAACCCGGGACAGGGGTCGGGATGGGAGCAGTTCTTC. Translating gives CAINPGQGSGWEQFF.

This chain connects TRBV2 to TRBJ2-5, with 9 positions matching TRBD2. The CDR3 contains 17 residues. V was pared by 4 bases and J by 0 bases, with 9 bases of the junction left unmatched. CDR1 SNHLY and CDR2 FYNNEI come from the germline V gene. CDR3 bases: TGTGCCAGCAGTGGAAGGGGCCAGCGGGGGGACCAAGAGACCCAGTACTTC. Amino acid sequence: CASSGRGQRGDQETQYF. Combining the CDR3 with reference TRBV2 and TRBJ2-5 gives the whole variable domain EPEVTQTPSHQVTQMGQEVILRCVPISNHLYFYWYRQILGQKVEFLVSFYNNEISEKSEIFDDQFSVERPDGSNFTLKIRSTKLEDSAMYFCASSGRGQRGDQETQYFGPGTRLLVL.

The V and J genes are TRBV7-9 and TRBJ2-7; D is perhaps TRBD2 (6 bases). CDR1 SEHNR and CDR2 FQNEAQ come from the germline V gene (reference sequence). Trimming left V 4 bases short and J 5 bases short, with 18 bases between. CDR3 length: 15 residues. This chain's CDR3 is CASSSGGTRGNEQYF. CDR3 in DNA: TGTGCCAGCAGCTCCGGCGGGACCCGCGGAAACGAGCAGTACTTC.

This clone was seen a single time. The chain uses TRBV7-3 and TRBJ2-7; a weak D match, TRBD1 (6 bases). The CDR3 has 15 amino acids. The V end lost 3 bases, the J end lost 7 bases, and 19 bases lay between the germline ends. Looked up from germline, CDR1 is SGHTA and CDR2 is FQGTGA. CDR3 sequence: CASSLTGAQTSEQYF. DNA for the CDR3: TGTGCCAGCAGCTTGACAGGCGCGCAGACCTCTGAGCAGTACTTC.